A single sample is the source of the 23 T cell receptor beta chains below, sequenced in a study of blood T cells in healthy people across ages. Through a sample-barcoded 5' primer and a J-beta primer mix, a second PCR was run for roughly 6 to 12 cycles. TCRdb reprocessed the 5' RACE reads with MiXCR, giving one entry per CDR3 protein. This sample yields about 1.1 million distinct CDR3 sequences, of which less than 45% are seen a single time; about an eighth belongs to the top ten. Sequences were obtained from blood. The receptors here all came from a man between 18 and 35 years old in good health.

The gene calls are TRBV20-1 and TRBJ1-5; the D gene is possibly TRBD1 (6 bases). This CDR3 is 15 amino acids long. Per germline, CDR1 DFQATT and CDR2 SNEGSKA (reference sequence). V was pared by 5 bases and J by 1 base, with 15 bases between. In DNA, the CDR3 is TGCAGTGCTTTTGACAGGTCCAAAAGCAATCAGCCCCAGCATTTT. As protein: CSAFDRSKSNQPQHF.

This clonotype was found a few times. CDR3 bases: TGTGCCAGCCGGACAGGGTGGGATGAGCAGTTCTTC. Amino acids: CASRTGWDEQFF. The V call is TRBV2, the J call TRBJ2-1; TRBD1 agrees at 8 bases. CDR1 is SNHLY and CDR2 is FYNNEI in the germline V gene. The CDR3 totals 12 residues. With V trimmed by 8 bases and J by 8 bases, 5 bases remained unmatched.

The chain uses TRBV29-1 and TRBJ2-3, with 8 positions matching TRBD1. Germline V gene lookup returns CDR1 SQVTM and CDR2 ANQGSEA. The V segment lost 7 bases and the J segment 2 bases; nucleotides outside the gene matches: 8. The length of the CDR3 is 14 residues. The CDR3 DNA sequence: TGCAGCGCCGGACAGGGCCAATACACAGATACGCAGTATTTT. Translating gives CSAGQGQYTDTQYF.

This sequence joins TRBV5-1 and TRBJ1-4, with D perhaps matching TRBD1 (5 bases). Trimming pared 5 bases from V and 0 bases from J, leaving 14 bases between. The CDR3 covers 16 residues. The germline gives CDR1 SGHRS, CDR2 YFSETQ. CDR3 in DNA: TGCGCCAGCAGTCGTGGGGACCGTGCAACTAATGAAAAACTGTTTTTT. Protein sequence: CASSRGDRATNEKLFF.

The rearrangement uses TRBV7-2 and TRBJ2-1; unclear D gene. Trimming removed 4 bases at V and 9 bases at J, with 7 bases between. This CDR3 is built from 11 residues. Germline loops: CDR1 SGHTA, CDR2 FQGNSA. Here the CDR3 reads CASSSLSEQFF. The CDR3 DNA is TGTGCCAGCAGCTCCCTTAGTGAGCAGTTCTTC.

The table lists this clonotype with a few counts. V gene TRBV29-1 combines with J gene TRBJ1-4; tentatively, D is TRBD1 (6 bases). The length of the CDR3 is 13 residues. Trimming pared 4 bases from V and 8 bases from J, leaving 14 bases between. Germline V lookup: CDR1 SQVTM, CDR2 ANQGSEA. Here the CDR3 reads CSVVSTGGEKLFF. CDR3 DNA sequence: TGCAGCGTTGTCTCGACGGGGGGCGAAAAACTGTTTTTT. Using reference TRBV29-1 and TRBJ1-4 for the parts outside the CDR3, the full variable domain is SAVISQKPSRDICQRGTSLTIQCQVDSQVTMMFWYRQQPGQSLTLIATANQGSEATYESGFVIDKFPISRPNLTFSTLTVSNMSPEDSSIYLCSVVSTGGEKLFFGSGTQLSVL.

This clonotype came up a few times. The J gene is TRBJ1-2, the V gene TRBV30, with a weak D call TRBD1 (6 bases). Trimming took off 5 bases at V and 1 base at J, with 17 bases between the two ends. The germline gives CDR1 GTSNPN, CDR2 SVGIG (reference sequence). This CDR3 region has 15 residues. CDR3 amino acids: CAWQLDRAVNYGYTF. In DNA, the CDR3 is TGTGCCTGGCAACTGGACAGAGCCGTTAACTATGGCTACACCTTC. The full variable domain, rest sourced from reference TRBV30 and TRBJ1-2, is SQTIHQWPATLVQPVGSPLSLECTVEGTSNPNLYWYRQAAGRGLQLLFYSVGIGQISSEVPQNLSASRPQDRQFILSSKKLLLSDSGFYLCAWQLDRAVNYGYTFGSGTRLTVV.

Concerning this clonotype: One end of the junction fails to match germline, which may point to a read error. The chain links TRBV7-3 to TRBJ1-2, with a weak D call TRBD1 (5 bases). CDR1 is SGHTA and CDR2 is FQGTGA in the germline V gene. The CDR3 length is 16 residues. The CDR3 DNA sequence: TGTGCCAGTAGCTCCTCGACTGAGAGGGACCTCTATGGCTACACCTTC. It is translated as CASSSSTERDLYGYTF.

The chain recombines TRBV7-6 with TRBJ1-1; D gene uncertain. The CDR3 is made up of 17 amino acids. Germline CDR1 reads SGHVS; CDR2 reads FNYEAQ. The ends were cut back, 0 bases at V and 0 bases at J, with 14 bases in the middle. DNA of the CDR3: TGTGCCAGCAGCTTAGCGAGGGCAGGTCGCGTGAACACTGAAGCTTTCTTT. Its translation: CASSLARAGRVNTEAFF.

This clonotype has a count of ten or more. The V gene is TRBV2, the J gene TRBJ1-2; the match to TRBD1 covers 9 bases. In germline, CDR1 is SNHLY, CDR2 FYNNEI. This CDR3 is built from 13 residues. J lost 3 bases, V lost 4 bases, and 0 bases had no gene match. CDR3 sequence reads: CASSGTGDYGYTF. CDR3 sequence (DNA): TGTGCCAGCAGTGGGACAGGGGACTATGGCTACACCTTC.

This clonotype was detected ten times or more. The chain has TRBV12-3 or TRBV12-4 and TRBJ2-7; D not certain. This CDR3 contains 13 residues. V was cut by 1 base and J by 3 bases, with 7 bases left in between. The CDR3 sequence is CASSLGQLYEQYF. CDR3 DNA: TGTGCCAGCAGTTTAGGGCAGCTCTACGAGCAGTACTTC.

This CDR3 is CASSQARGLTGELFF. The DNA of the CDR3 is TGTGCCAGCAGCCAAGCCAGGGGGCTTACCGGGGAGCTGTTTTTT. V usage is TRBV3-1 and J usage is TRBJ2-2; TRBD1 aligns across 8 bases. Germline loops: CDR1 LGHDT, CDR2 YNNKEL (reference sequence). This CDR3 is built from 15 residues. The ends lost 1 base at V and 5 bases at J; junction bases unmatched: 3.

The CDR3, as DNA: TGCAGCGTGCTGACAGGGTCAGACACCGGGGAGCTGTTTTTT. Amino acid sequence: CSVLTGSDTGELFF. The chain combines TRBV29-1 with TRBJ2-2; 7 bases map to TRBD1. The CDR3 totals 14 residues. Trimming at V came to 6 bases and at J to 3 bases, leaving 7 bases not matched to a gene. Germline values: CDR1 SQVTM, CDR2 ANQGSEA.

As for this clonotype: A much more abundant neighbour one base away suggests this may be a read error. The chain carries TRBV4-1 and TRBJ2-1; tentatively, D is TRBD1 or TRBD2 (5 bases each). CDR3 length: 13 amino acids. V lost 6 bases and J lost 10, with 16 bases in between. Per the germline V gene, CDR1 is MGHRA and CDR2 is YSYEKL. CDR3 DNA sequence: TGCGCCAGCAGGGGGGAACAGTGTTACGAGCAGTTCTTC. As protein: CASRGEQCYEQFF.

The CDR3 region has the DNA TGTGCCAGCAGCCCGACAGGGGGCCCTAAAGCTTTCTTT. This sequence encodes CASSPTGGPKAFF. The V and J genes are TRBV13 and TRBJ1-1; 10 bases align to TRBD1. The CDR3 consists of 13 residues. Germline V lookup: CDR1 PRHDT, CDR2 FYEKMQ (reference sequence). The V gene end was trimmed by 5 bases and the J gene end by 9 bases; junction bases not matched to a gene: 6.

The V gene is TRBV6-5, the J gene TRBJ2-7, with D uncertain. Germline V gene data show CDR1 as MNHEY and CDR2 as SVGAGI. V was cut by 6 bases and J by 2 bases, with 8 bases left in between. This CDR3 contains 12 residues. Here the CDR3 reads CASRRTTYEQYF. The CDR3 bases are TGTGCCAGCAGGAGGACGACCTACGAGCAGTACTTC.

This clonotype was seen repeatedly, ten times or more. CDR3 bases: TGCAGCGTTGAAGAAGGGGGCCGGGAAAAACTGTTTTTT. Amino acid sequence: CSVEEGGREKLFF. The chain links TRBV29-1 to TRBJ1-4; 7 bases align to TRBD1. V lost 0 bases, J lost 8 bases, and 3 bases stayed unmatched. There are 13 residues in the CDR3. Germline V CDR1 and CDR2: SQVTM, ANQGSEA.

This clonotype was detected a few times. This sequence joins TRBV24-1 and TRBJ2-3, with 8 positions matching TRBD1. V trimming: 2 bases; J trimming: 2 bases; junction bases outside the gene matches: 11. Germline CDR1 reads KGHDR; CDR2 reads SFDVKD. This CDR3 contains 18 residues. CDR3 DNA: TGTGCCACCAGTGATTCTACAGCCGGACAGGGATCCACAGATACGCAGTATTTT. Translating it yields CATSDSTAGQGSTDTQYF.

This clonotype occurred a few times. The chain employs TRBV6-1 and TRBJ2-5; 11 positions agree with TRBD2. CDR1 MNHNS and CDR2 SASEGT come from the germline V gene. This CDR3 is 16 amino acids long. J lost 1 base, V lost 2 bases, and 3 bases had no gene match. CDR3: CASSETTSGGQETQYF. CDR3 nucleotides: TGTGCCAGCAGTGAAACAACTAGCGGGGGCCAAGAGACCCAGTACTTC.

This clonotype was counted a few times. DNA for the CDR3: TGTGCCAGCAGCTTACCGCAATCTACAGGTTTAGCTAATGAAAAACTGTTTTTT. This encodes CASSLPQSTGLANEKLFF. The genes are TRBV7-9 and TRBJ1-4, with D possibly TRBD1 on 5 matching bases. CDR1 and CDR2 from the germline V gene are SEHNR and FQNEAQ (reference sequence). The V end lost 2 bases, the J end lost 3 bases, and 19 bases lay between the germline ends. The CDR3 totals 18 residues.

This clonotype has a handful of counts. At one end the junction does not follow the germline gene, possibly because of a read error. The chain uses TRBV6-2 or TRBV6-3 and TRBJ2-7; no clear D. TRBJ2-5 matches the DNA end more closely, so the J call is doubtful. CDR3 length: 11 amino acids. Germline V gene data show CDR1 as MNHEY and CDR2 as SVGEGT. CDR3 loop: CASFYQGTQYF. The CDR3 DNA reads TGTGCCAGCTTCTACCAAGGGACCCAGTACTTC.

V and J are TRBV7-2 and TRBJ2-5; 9 bases are a match to TRBD1. The CDR3 loop spans 16 amino acids. In germline, CDR1 is SGHTA, CDR2 FQGNSA. The V and J ends lost 5 bases and 11 bases, in that order; junction bases with no gene match: 18. Written as DNA, the CDR3 is TGTGCCAGCAGCGGTGGGACAGGGTTCACCTACAATGAGCAGTACTTC. This codes for CASSGGTGFTYNEQYF.

This clonotype was counted a few times. V and J are TRBV7-9 and TRBJ2-6; no clear D gene. Germline V gene lookup returns CDR1 SEHNR and CDR2 FQNEAQ (reference sequence). This CDR3 is 19 amino acids long. With 2 bases removed from V and 0 bases from J, the gap between germline ends came to 17 bases. CDR3 in amino acids: CASSLQVRILSSGANVLTF. The DNA for the CDR3 is TGTGCCAGCAGCTTACAGGTCAGGATCCTAAGCTCTGGGGCCAACGTCCTGACTTTC.